Listed below are T cell receptor beta chains from one sample, sequenced in a study of blood T cell repertoires in COVID-19. The assay was immunoSEQ multiplex PCR, and TCRdb's table has in-frame clones only and misses some. The sample includes roughly 66,000 clones, about 80% of them seen just once. Sequencing input: peripheral blood. The receptors derive from a woman aged 55 to 70 with acute or convalescent COVID-19. The CDR3 runs from the conserved cysteine through the conserved F or W. The order of the fields is clone size, J gene, D gene, V gene, CDR3 protein, CDR3 DNA. D genes are given only for firm matches. Expanded clones are given a class, and other clones once, few, many or no size at all.

>-|TRBJ1-3|TRBD1|TRBV9
CASSLTGQRSGNTIYF
TGTGCCAGCAGCCTAACGGGACAGCGCTCTGGAAACACCATATATTTT
>-|TRBJ1-1|-|TRBV18
CASSPQETNTEAFF
TGTGCCAGCTCACCTCAGGAAACGAACACTGAAGCTTTCTTT
>-|TRBJ2-7|TRBD1|TRBV5-6
CASSLDRGYEQYF
TGTGCCAGCAGTCTGGACAGGGGCTACGAGCAGTACTTC
>-|TRBJ1-2|-|TRBV18
CASSPETGNYGYTF
TGTGCCAGCTCACCAGAGACGGGTAACTATGGCTACACCTTC
>-|TRBJ2-1|TRBD1|TRBV29-1
CSGDRGIYNEQFF
TGCAGCGGGGACAGGGGGATTTACAATGAGCAGTTCTTC
>-|TRBJ1-3|TRBD1|TRBV9
CASSVGSGQGSGNTIYF
TGTGCCAGCAGCGTAGGATCGGGACAGGGCTCCGGAAACACCATATATTTT
>-|TRBJ2-5|-|TRBV5-1
CASSLGSAAVETQYF
TGCGCCAGCAGCTTGGGTAGCGCGGCTGTCGAGACCCAGTACTTC
>-|TRBJ1-4|-|TRBV9
CASSEYAGQINEKLFF
TGTGCCAGCAGTGAGTACGCCGGACAAATTAATGAAAAACTGTTTTTT
>-|TRBJ1-5|TRBD1|TRBV19
CASNPTGGQPQHF
TGTGCCAGTAACCCAACAGGGGGTCAGCCCCAGCATTTT
>-|TRBJ2-3|TRBD1|TRBV19
CASRRQGASTDTQYF
TGTGCCAGTAGGCGACAGGGGGCGAGCACAGATACGCAGTATTTT
>-|TRBJ1-3|-|TRBV3-1/TRBV3-2
CASSQGRGGNTIYF
TGTGCCAGCAGCCAAGGCAGGGGTGGAAACACCATATATTTT
>-|TRBJ1-1|-|TRBV5-1
CASSPGYTEAFF
TGCGCCAGCAGCCCGGGGTACACTGAAGCTTTCTTT
>-|TRBJ1-6|-|TRBV9
CASSGGSSPLHF
TGTGCCAGCAGTGGGGGGAGTTCACCCCTCCACTTT
>-|TRBJ1-3|-|TRBV6-5
CASSYLGGTGNTIYF
TGTGCCAGCAGTTACCTAGGGGGAACTGGAAACACCATATATTTT
>once|TRBJ2-6|-|TRBV7-3
CASSSRRSLSGANVLTF
TGTGCCAGCTCCTCCCGGAGATCCCTATCTGGGGCCAACGTCCTGACTTTC
>-|TRBJ1-2|-|TRBV18
CASSPAENYGYTF
TGTGCCAGCTCACCTGCCGAGAACTATGGCTACACCTTC
>-|TRBJ2-5|-|TRBV6-5
CASSYGRAQYF
TGTGCCAGCAGTTACGGGCGGGCCCAGTACTTC
>-|TRBJ2-2|-|TRBV7-7
CASSLYPGSAGELFF
TGTGCCAGCAGCTTATATCCCGGGAGTGCCGGGGAGCTGTTTTTT
>-|TRBJ2-7|-|TRBV24-1
CATSDPTTYEQYF
TGTGCCACCAGTGATCCGACTACCTACGAGCAGTACTTC
>-|TRBJ1-1|-|TRBV5-4
CASSLNSRGLTEAFF
TGTGCCAGCAGCCTAAATAGCAGGGGCCTCACTGAAGCTTTCTTT
>-|TRBJ2-4|-|TRBV12-3/TRBV12-4
CASSPRDWDIQYF
TGTGCCAGCAGCCCCAGGGATTGGGACATTCAGTACTTC
>once|TRBJ1-2|TRBD1|TRBV11-2
CASSSLRQGDGYTF
TGTGCCAGCAGCTCCCTCCGACAGGGTGATGGCTACACCTTC
>-|TRBJ2-1|-|TRBV18
CASSPGRGNEQFF
TGTGCCAGCTCACCAGGCAGAGGCAACGAGCAGTTCTTC
>-|TRBJ2-7|TRBD1|TRBV18
CASSRGQGTDEQYF
TGTGCCAGCTCGCGCGGACAGGGCACGGACGAGCAGTACTTC
>few|TRBJ1-2|TRBD1|TRBV5-1
CASSLGQGMYGYTF
TGCGCCAGCAGCTTAGGACAGGGGATGTATGGCTACACCTTC
>-|TRBJ1-1|-|TRBV7-9
CASSSQGSGNTEAFF
TGTGCCAGCAGCTCACAGGGATCGGGGAACACTGAAGCTTTCTTT
>-|TRBJ1-5|-|TRBV19
CASSTAGLQPQHF
TGTGCCAGTAGTACCGCGGGACTTCAGCCCCAGCATTTT
>-|TRBJ2-7|TRBD2|TRBV7-9
CASSPQSLAGLLEQYF
TGTGCCAGCAGCCCACAGTCTCTAGCGGGGCTGCTCGAGCAGTACTTC
>few|TRBJ1-2|TRBD1|TRBV6-6
CASSYPGQGVTGYTF
TGTGCCAGCAGTTACCCAGGACAGGGGGTAACGGGCTACACCTTC
>-|TRBJ2-3|-|TRBV5-1
CASSRDSRTDTQYF
TGCGCCAGCAGCCGGGACTCTCGCACAGATACGCAGTATTTT
>-|TRBJ2-5|TRBD2|TRBV5-1
CASSLGLAGGRQETQYF
TGCGCCAGCAGCTTGGGACTAGCGGGGGGTCGCCAAGAGACCCAGTACTTC
>-|TRBJ2-3|TRBD1|TRBV7-3
CASSPDRDDTQYF
TGTGCCAGCAGCCCTGACAGGGATGATACGCAGTATTTT
>-|TRBJ2-5|TRBD2|TRBV14
CASSPGLALAETQYF
TGTGCCAGCAGCCCGGGACTAGCGCTAGCGGAGACCCAGTACTTC
>-|TRBJ1-3|-|TRBV6-6
CASSPIIQPPGPRGNTIYF
TGTGCCAGCAGTCCCATTATCCAACCACCGGGACCTAGGGGGAACACCATATATTTT
>-|TRBJ2-3|TRBD2|TRBV19
CASSIRGGAGGTPSTDTQYF
TGTGCCAGTAGTATTCGGGGTGGGGCGGGGGGCACCCCAAGCACAGATACGCAGTATTTT
>-|TRBJ1-4|TRBD1|TRBV6-5
CASREGTGNEKLFF
TGTGCCAGCAGGGAGGGGACAGGGAATGAAAAACTGTTTTTT
>-|TRBJ1-1|-|TRBV5-6
CASSFVPTGNTEAFF
TGTGCCAGCAGCTTCGTACCCACAGGGAACACTGAAGCTTTCTTT
>once|TRBJ1-3|TRBD1|TRBV4-2
CASSQDPGQKVGNTIYF
TGTGCCAGCAGCCAAGATCCGGGACAGAAAGTTGGAAACACCATATATTTT
>-|TRBJ2-6|TRBD1|TRBV10-3
CAIRRTGDHSGANVLTF
TGTGCCATCAGGAGGACAGGTGACCACTCTGGGGCCAACGTCCTGACTTTC
>-|TRBJ2-7|-|TRBV10-2
CASQDSSYEQYF
TGCGCCAGCCAGGACAGCTCCTACGAGCAGTACTTC
>-|TRBJ1-2|-|TRBV5-6
CASSDSYGYTF
TGTGCCAGCAGCGACAGCTATGGCTACACCTTC
>few|TRBJ2-1|TRBD2|TRBV30
CAWGGRAGAHNEQFF
TGTGCCTGGGGGGGACGAGCGGGGGCTCACAATGAGCAGTTCTTC
>-|TRBJ2-5|TRBD2|TRBV19
CASSIDRGLTETQYF
TGTGCCAGTAGTATTGACCGGGGACTAACAGAGACCCAGTACTTC
>-|TRBJ1-2|-|TRBV7-2
CASSLTGRGTNYGYTF
TGTGCCAGCAGCTTAACGGGAAGAGGGACTAACTATGGCTACACCTTC
>-|TRBJ2-7|TRBD2|TRBV3-1/TRBV3-2
CASSPSSGGGYEQYF
TGTGCCAGCAGCCCTTCGAGCGGGGGGGGCTACGAGCAGTACTTC
>-|TRBJ2-1|TRBD2|TRBV6-5
CASKVAGGLWDEQFF
TGTGCCAGCAAGGTAGCGGGGGGGCTTTGGGATGAGCAGTTCTTC
>-|TRBJ2-5|TRBD2|TRBV7-9
CASSPTSGGLETQYF
TGTGCCAGCAGCCCCACTAGCGGGGGGTTGGAGACCCAGTACTTC
>-|TRBJ2-3|-|TRBV2
CASSRQGLTDTQYF
TGTGCCAGCTCGCGACAGGGACTCACAGATACGCAGTATTTT
>-|TRBJ2-1|TRBD1|TRBV18
CASSPDRAYNEQFF
TGTGCCAGCTCACCCGACAGGGCTTACAATGAGCAGTTCTTC
>-|TRBJ2-1|TRBD2|TRBV9
CASSGLAGGRSYNEQFF
TGTGCCAGCAGCGGTCTAGCGGGGGGGCGCTCCTACAATGAGCAGTTCTTC
>-|TRBJ1-2|-|TRBV5-1
CASSLLQNYGYTF
TGCGCCAGCAGCTTGTTGCAGAACTATGGCTACACCTTC
>-|TRBJ2-3|-|TRBV3-1/TRBV3-2
CASSQGALSTDTQYF
TGTGCCAGCAGCCAAGGCGCCTTATCCACAGATACGCAGTATTTT